These 7 T cell receptor beta chains came from one sample sequenced in a study of blood T cell repertoires in COVID-19. The data were produced by immunoSEQ multiplex PCR, yet TCRdb's version contains in-frame clones alone and is incomplete. The top ten hold roughly 5.2% of the sample, which has around 94,000 clones, about nine tenths seen once. Sequencing was done on a sample of peripheral blood. These receptors were taken from a woman in her 50s with COVID-19, enrolled during active disease.

The gene calls are TRBV3-1 (or the pseudogene TRBV3-2) and TRBJ1-1; D gene ambiguous. From germline, CDR1 is LGHDT and CDR2 YNNKEL (reference sequence). The CDR3 runs 14 residues. V was pared by 4 bases and J by 2 bases, with 11 bases between. This CDR3 is CASSPRQANTEAFF. The DNA of the CDR3 is TGTGCCAGCAGCCCTCGGCAGGCAAACACTGAAGCTTTCTTT.

This clone was found a few times. J is TRBJ1-1 and V is TRBV3-1 (or the pseudogene TRBV3-2), with 9 nucleotides matching TRBD1. The germline V gene has CDR1 LGHDT and CDR2 YNNKEL (reference sequence). Germline trimming cut 3 bases from V and 6 bases from J; bases unmatched to any gene: 8. The CDR3 spans 15 residues. CDR3 in DNA: TGTGCCAGCAGCCAGCCGGGACAGGGCCTGCCTGAAGCTTTCTTT. As protein: CASSQPGQGLPEAFF.

With regard to this clone: The junction and the germline gene differ at one end; a read error may be behind it. The genes are TRBV28 and TRBJ2-2; TRBD2 matches 8 bases. CDR1 is MDHEN, CDR2 SYDVKM, per germline. CDR3 length equals 14 residues. Written as DNA, the CDR3 is TGTGCTAGCAGGGCCGGGGGGGCCACCGGGGAGCTGTTTTTT. Translation gives CASRAGGATGELFF.

The chain carries TRBV6-2 or TRBV6-3 and TRBJ1-6, with 7 bases aligning to TRBD1. The CDR3 runs to 15 residues. V was pared by 2 bases and J by 8 bases, with 6 bases of the junction left unmatched. Germline CDR1 is MNHEY and CDR2 is SVGEGT. The CDR3 sequence: CASSYDREKYSPLHF. DNA for the CDR3: TGTGCCAGCAGTTACGACAGGGAGAAGTATTCACCCCTCCACTTT.

Only a few counts were recorded for this clone. The V call is TRBV7-9, the J call TRBJ2-5, with 9 bases lining up with TRBD2. Germline values: CDR1 SEHNR, CDR2 FQNEAQ (reference sequence). The CDR3 runs 16 residues. The V segment lost 0 bases and the J segment 5 bases; nucleotides outside the gene matches: 7. The CDR3 DNA reads as TGTGCCAGCAGCTTAGCGCTCGCGGGGGGGCAGGAGACCCAGTACTTC. This gives the protein CASSLALAGGQETQYF.

In DNA form, the CDR3 reads TGTGCCAGCTCGGTCACAGGGGGCGACGGTTCGGCCCAGCATTTT. Its protein product is CASSVTGGDGSAQHF. The genes are TRBV18 and TRBJ1-5; 9 bases agree with TRBD1. Trimming at V came to 6 bases and at J to 11 bases, leaving 14 bases not matched to a gene. This CDR3 has 15 amino acids. Germline loops: CDR1 KGHSH, CDR2 LQKENI.

A few counts support this clone. The chain recombines TRBV19 with TRBJ1-6; the match to TRBD1 covers 11 bases. Looked up from germline, CDR1 is LNHDA and CDR2 is SQIVND (reference sequence). J gave up 7 bases and V 3 bases, and 5 bases lay outside the gene matches. This CDR3 spans 16 amino acids. Here the CDR3 reads CASSIPRDRGNSPLHF. CDR3 bases: TGTGCCAGTAGTATTCCCCGGGACAGGGGGAATTCACCCCTCCACTTT.